The source of this TCR beta chain is a study of long-term antiretroviral therapy in people with HIV. Whole-study findings and limits: Post-ART diversity increased but stayed below transplant donor controls. Missing from the dataset were any data on ART adherence, viral resistance or therapy changes.

A word on this clone: Its antigen is currently unknown.

CDR3 size: 13 residues. V trimming: 4 bases; J trimming: 5 bases; junction bases outside the gene matches: 3. CDR1 SQVTM and CDR2 ANQGSEA come from the germline V gene. Every sample had about 0.95-10 million cryopreserved PBMC in it before DNA extraction. immunoSEQ v3.0 was run at survey level. Sequencing used immunoSEQ multiplex PCR; TCRdb keeps in-frame clones, though not all of them. The profile shows approximately 13,000 clones, 75% to 80% of them singletons. The sequencing used unsorted PBMCs, collected 0.5 years before starting antiretroviral therapy. The chain couples TRBV29-1 to TRBJ2-1; 9 nucleotides agree with TRBD2. The source of this sequence is a woman aged 40 to 50 with HIV. The CDR3 DNA sequence: TGCAGCGTTGGCGGGGGGGGGAACAATGAGCAGTTCTTC. Translation gives CSVGGGGNNEQFF.